The 28 T cell receptor beta chains given below trace back to one sample, sequenced in a study of blood T cell repertoires in COVID-19. Assay used: immunoSEQ multiplex PCR; TCRdb lists only in-frame clones, some missing. The sample shows around 83,000 clones, over 75% of them seen only once. Sequencing was carried out using peripheral blood. These receptors were collected from a woman aged 70-85 years with acute or convalescent COVID-19.

The chain carries TRBV5-1 and TRBJ1-4, with 7 bases that match TRBD1. With V trimmed by 4 bases and J by 3 bases, 6 bases remained unmatched. The CDR3 has 15 amino acids. The germline CDR1 and CDR2 sequences are SGHRS and YFSETQ. As DNA, the CDR3 is TGCGCCAGCAGCCCCACAGGGGCGTCTAATGAAAAACTGTTTTTT. Translation gives CASSPTGASNEKLFF.

The chain recombines TRBV7-2 with TRBJ1-5; no clear D. Germline lookup yields CDR1 SGHTA and CDR2 FQGNSA. The ends were cut back, 3 bases at V and 6 bases at J, with 9 bases in the middle. CDR3 length: 13 amino acids. The CDR3, as DNA: TGTGCCAGCAGCTTCGGGGTGGGTCAGCCCCAGCATTTT. Protein sequence: CASSFGVGQPQHF.

The rearrangement joins TRBV2 to TRBJ1-1; D ambiguous. V was pared by 2 bases and J by 2 bases, with 6 bases between. The CDR3 is made up of 13 amino acids. From germline, CDR1 is SNHLY and CDR2 FYNNEI. The CDR3 is CASSENSNTEAFF. The CDR3 nucleotides read TGTGCCAGCAGTGAAAACAGTAACACTGAAGCTTTCTTT.

The gene calls are TRBV3-1 (or the pseudogene TRBV3-2) and TRBJ1-5; tentative D call: TRBD1 (5 bases). Deletions cut 1 base from V and 2 bases from J, with 15 bases between. Germline CDR1 is LGHDT and CDR2 is YNNKEL (reference sequence). CDR3 size: 17 residues. The CDR3 nucleotides read TGTGCCAGCAGCCAAGTAGGTGGAGGGGACGGCAATCAGCCCCAGCATTTT. Translated, it gives CASSQVGGGDGNQPQHF.

This clone was seen a few times. V gene TRBV7-8 combines with J gene TRBJ2-3, with TRBD2 identical over 8 bases. Looked up from germline, CDR1 is SGHVS and CDR2 is FQNEAQ. The CDR3 covers 16 residues. V was clipped by 1 base and J by 2 bases; unmatched bases: 5. This CDR3 reads CASSLGAGGPTDTQYF. The DNA of the CDR3 is TGTGCCAGCAGCTTAGGCGCGGGGGGCCCCACAGATACGCAGTATTTT.

This sequence joins TRBV24-1 and TRBJ2-2; possible D gene TRBD2, 6 bases. Trimming took off 8 bases at V and 6 bases at J, with 15 bases between the two ends. Germline loops: CDR1 KGHDR, CDR2 SFDVKD. This CDR3 is 14 amino acids long. DNA of the CDR3: TGTGCCACCACACCGGCGGGGTCCCCCGGGGAGCTGTTTTTT. It codes for CATTPAGSPGELFF.

The chain recombines TRBV7-8 with TRBJ1-5, with 9 bases aligning to TRBD1. The germline CDR1 and CDR2 sequences are SGHVS and FQNEAQ. The CDR3 contains 15 residues. Unmatched junction bases numbered 3, after V lost 1 base and J lost 5 bases. In DNA form, the CDR3 reads TGTGCCAGCAGCTTAGTAGGGACAGGGTATCAGCCCCAGCATTTT. Its translation: CASSLVGTGYQPQHF.

The gene calls are TRBV24-1 and TRBJ2-1; TRBD2 agrees at 9 bases. Germline V lookup: CDR1 KGHDR, CDR2 SFDVKD. The junction had 9 bases not matched to a gene; V was cut back by 8 bases and J by 5 bases. This CDR3 comprises 15 residues. CDR3 coding DNA: TGTGCCACCACTGGTGCTTCTAGCGGGAACAATGAGCAGTTCTTC. Amino acids: CATTGASSGNNEQFF.

The chain is built from TRBV11-3 and TRBJ2-1; 9 bases are shared with TRBD2. V gave up 3 bases and J gave up 3 bases; unmatched junction bases: 3. This CDR3 contains 15 residues. Germline-derived CDR1 and CDR2 are SGHNT and YENEEA. CDR3 sequence (DNA): TGTGCCAGCAGCTTGAATAGCGGGAGCTACAATGAGCAGTTCTTC. Translation: CASSLNSGSYNEQFF.

V is TRBV3-1 (or the pseudogene TRBV3-2) and J is TRBJ1-6, with a possible D match to TRBD1 (5 bases). V was shortened by 4 bases and J by 0 bases, with 13 bases between the two germline ends. The CDR3 contains 17 residues. Germline lookup yields CDR1 LGHDT and CDR2 YNNKEL (reference sequence). The CDR3 region is CASSRSGGGSYNSPLHF. CDR3 coding DNA: TGTGCCAGCAGCCGATCGGGGGGGGGCTCCTATAATTCACCCCTCCACTTT.

The chain couples TRBV2 to TRBJ1-1, with 7 bases that match TRBD1. Germline lookup yields CDR1 SNHLY and CDR2 FYNNEI. Unmatched junction bases numbered 10, after V lost 9 bases and J lost 0 bases. The CDR3 length is 15 residues. Here the CDR3 DNA reads TGTGCCAGTAGTCCTCCGGGACAGATGAACACTGAAGCTTTCTTT. As protein: CASSPPGQMNTEAFF.

The chain recombines TRBV6-4 with TRBJ1-1, with 8 bases fitting TRBD1. V was pared by 2 bases and J by 3 bases, with 5 bases of the junction left unmatched. This CDR3 spans 15 amino acids. CDR1 MRHNA and CDR2 SNTAGT come from the germline V gene. The chain's CDR3 is CASSDGTGGYTEAFF. The CDR3 DNA reads as TGTGCCAGCAGTGACGGGACAGGCGGGTACACTGAAGCTTTCTTT.

The sample holds a few counts of this clone. The chain uses TRBV7-2 and TRBJ2-5, with TRBD2 matching over 7 bases. Germline CDR1 SGHTA, CDR2 FQGNSA. With 5 bases clipped from V and 5 bases from J, the junction kept 8 bases outside the gene matches. The CDR3 contains 14 residues. CDR3 region: CASSQPVGGETQYF. In DNA, the CDR3 is TGTGCCAGCAGCCAACCTGTGGGGGGGGAGACCCAGTACTTC.

The J gene is TRBJ1-2, the V gene TRBV6-2 or TRBV6-3; D is possibly TRBD1 (6 bases). The V gene lost 5 bases and the J gene lost 6 bases, with 13 bases spanning the gap. The CDR3 runs to 13 residues. The germline V gene has CDR1 MNHEY and CDR2 SVGEGT. CDR3 nucleotide sequence: TGTGCCAGCAGTAACGGACAGATTCATGGCTACACCTTC. Translating gives CASSNGQIHGYTF.

This clone has a handful of counts. The chain has TRBV3-1 (or the pseudogene TRBV3-2) and TRBJ1-1, with D unclear. There are 14 residues in the CDR3. The V and J ends lost 8 bases and 0 bases respectively, with 13 bases between them. Per the germline V gene, CDR1 is LGHDT and CDR2 is YNNKEL (reference sequence). CDR3 amino acids: CASRGSYMNTEAFF. The CDR3, as DNA: TGTGCCAGCCGCGGGTCGTACATGAACACTGAAGCTTTCTTT.

The V and J genes are TRBV27 and TRBJ2-6; TRBD2 agrees at 10 bases. Germline CDR1 and CDR2: MNHEY and SMNVEV (reference sequence). With 2 bases clipped from V and 3 bases from J, the junction kept 4 bases outside the gene matches. The CDR3 has 17 amino acids. CDR3 coding DNA: TGTGCCAGCAGTTTACAGCGGGGGGGCGATGGGGCCAACGTCCTGACTTTC. It specifies CASSLQRGGDGANVLTF.

This chain uses TRBV19 with TRBJ2-1, with 7 positions matching TRBD2. V gave up 1 base and J gave up 5 bases; unmatched junction bases: 2. This CDR3 comprises 14 residues. Per the germline V gene, CDR1 is LNHDA and CDR2 is SQIVND (reference sequence). In nucleotides, the CDR3 is TGTGCCAGTAGTATAGCGGGAGGCCACAATGAGCAGTTCTTC. Protein product: CASSIAGGHNEQFF.

This clone was picked up one time. The V and J genes are TRBV7-2 and TRBJ2-1; 10 bases line up with TRBD2. Germline trimming cut 0 bases from V and 9 bases from J; bases unmatched to any gene: 5. Germline V gene sequence: CDR1 SGHTA, CDR2 FQGNSA. The CDR3 spans 15 residues. CDR3 in DNA: TGTGCCAGCAGCTTAGCTAGCGGGGGGACTGGTGAGCAGTTCTTC. This translates into CASSLASGGTGEQFF.

The genes are TRBV6-4 and TRBJ2-3; 13 bases agree with TRBD2. CDR1 and CDR2 from the germline V gene are MRHNA and SNTAGT. The CDR3 sequence is 16 residues long. V gave up 2 bases and J gave up 3 bases; unmatched junction bases: 2. This CDR3 reads CASSDRTSGGTDTQYF. The DNA for the CDR3 is TGTGCCAGCAGTGACCGGACTAGCGGGGGAACAGATACGCAGTATTTT.

The rearrangement links TRBV7-8 to TRBJ2-7; a possible D gene is TRBD2 (6 bases). From germline, CDR1 is SGHVS and CDR2 FQNEAQ. V lost 2 bases and J lost 4, with 21 bases in between. CDR3 length: 17 residues. The CDR3 region is CASSLTGRGTGVYEQYV. The DNA for the CDR3 is TGTGCCAGCAGCTTAACCGGGCGAGGGACGGGGGTTTACGAGCAGTACGTC.

The V gene is TRBV2, the J gene TRBJ1-5; D not certain. Germline V gives CDR1 SNHLY, CDR2 FYNNEI. V lost 3 bases, J lost 3 bases, and 12 bases lay in between. The CDR3 is made up of 15 amino acids. CDR3 sequence (DNA): TGTGCCAGCAGTGAGGGCAGGAGGGTCAATCAGCCCCAGCATTTT. This gives the protein CASSEGRRVNQPQHF.

The CDR3 nucleotides read TGTGCCAGCAGCTTAGCAACTAACAATCAGCCCCAGCATTTT. It is translated as CASSLATNNQPQHF. V and J are TRBV7-2 and TRBJ1-5; D is ambiguous. V was clipped by 0 bases and J by 3 bases, with 6 bases between them. The CDR3 has 14 residues. Germline V lookup: CDR1 SGHTA, CDR2 FQGNSA.

This sequence joins TRBV4-3 and TRBJ1-2; 7 bases line up with TRBD1. J gave up 3 bases and V 6 bases, and 10 bases lay outside the gene matches. This CDR3 contains 15 residues. The V gene's germline CDR1 is LGHNA and CDR2 YSLEER. The CDR3: CASSRSRGEDYGYTF. The DNA for the CDR3 is TGCGCCAGCAGTCGTTCCAGGGGGGAGGACTATGGCTACACCTTC.

This rearrangement joins TRBV2 to TRBJ2-2; TRBD2 aligns across 12 bases. The CDR3 loop spans 17 amino acids. CDR1 and CDR2 (germline): SNHLY, FYNNEI. J gave up 1 base and V 7 bases, and 7 bases lay outside the gene matches. The CDR3: CASTARTSGVNTGELFF. CDR3 sequence (DNA): TGTGCCAGCACCGCTAGGACTAGCGGGGTGAACACCGGGGAGCTGTTTTTT.

This chain uses TRBV10-3 with TRBJ1-1; D ambiguous. V was trimmed by 6 bases and J by 1 base, leaving 9 bases between them. The V gene's germline CDR1 is ENHRY and CDR2 SYGVKD. This CDR3 comprises 13 residues. CDR3 sequence (DNA): TGTGCCATCAGGGGGAGATCGAACACTGAAGCTTTCTTT. This sequence encodes CAIRGRSNTEAFF.

This chain joins TRBV4-3 and TRBJ1-1; 7 bases line up with TRBD1. The V gene end was trimmed by 3 bases and the J gene end by 6 bases; junction bases not matched to a gene: 10. This CDR3 has 15 residues. Germline V gene sequence: CDR1 LGHNA, CDR2 YSLEER. The CDR3 is CASSHTRGIDSEAFF. The CDR3 region has the DNA TGCGCCAGCAGCCATACCAGGGGGATAGACTCTGAAGCTTTCTTT.

The J gene is TRBJ2-7, the V gene TRBV6-1, with D unclear. Germline assignment: CDR1 MNHNS and CDR2 SASEGT. V gave up 2 bases and J gave up 2 bases, with 10 bases separating them. The CDR3 is made up of 14 amino acids. The CDR3 sequence is CASSEIGEAYEQYV. The CDR3 DNA follows: TGTGCCAGCAGTGAAATCGGCGAGGCCTACGAGCAGTACGTC.

As concerns this clone: The same CDR3 is also encoded by other DNA sequences in this sample. This chain connects TRBV6-5 to TRBJ1-1; D ambiguous. The CDR3 consists of 13 residues. V lost 0 bases and J 3 bases, leaving 5 bases between the germline ends. Germline CDR1 is MNHEY and CDR2 is SVGAGI. The DNA of the CDR3 is TGTGCCAGCAGTTACTCAGCGGACACTGAAGCTTTCTTT. Amino acids: CASSYSADTEAFF.